Shown below are 29 T cell receptor beta chains from a single sample sequenced in a study of cytomegalovirus exposure and HLA in healthy donors. It was with 60 Vbeta and 13 Jbeta primers that the PCR ran. The data were produced by immunoSEQ multiplex PCR, yet TCRdb's version contains in-frame clones alone and is incomplete. The sample lists over 120,000 clones; 70% to 85% were seen once. Sample: PBMCs. These TCRs come from a man aged 25-45 years in good health and CMV-seropositive.

V gene TRBV19 combines with J gene TRBJ2-1, with 7 bases matching TRBD2. V lost 1 base and J lost 7; bases outside the gene matches: 4. Germline assignment: CDR1 LNHDA and CDR2 SQIVND (reference sequence). The CDR3 loop spans 14 amino acids. The CDR3 DNA follows: TGTGCCAGTAGTATAGGCGGACTAGGGAATGAGCAGTTCTTC. This encodes CASSIGGLGNEQFF.

The chain links TRBV5-1 to TRBJ2-3; 13 nucleotides line up with TRBD2. Germline CDR1 is SGHRS and CDR2 is YFSETQ. The J segment lost 2 bases and the V segment lost 3 bases, leaving 3 bases of the junction unmatched. The CDR3 contains 16 residues. Here the CDR3 reads CASSYGLAGDTDTQYF. The CDR3, as DNA: TGCGCCAGCAGCTACGGACTAGCGGGGGACACAGATACGCAGTATTTT.

This chain uses TRBV9 with TRBJ2-3; 7 nucleotides agree with TRBD1. With V trimmed by 0 bases and J by 2 bases, 12 bases remained unmatched. Per the germline V gene, CDR1 is SGDLS and CDR2 is YYNGEE. The CDR3 is made up of 18 amino acids. CDR3 coding DNA: TGTGCCAGCAGCGTAGCGGGAAGAACGGGACAGAACACAGATACGCAGTATTTT. It is translated as CASSVAGRTGQNTDTQYF.

This clone was seen just once. This chain connects TRBV6-6 to TRBJ2-4; D may be TRBD2 (7 bases). The CDR3 is 15 residues long. Trimming left V 4 bases short and J 6 bases short, with 16 bases between. Germline CDR1 reads MNHNY; CDR2 reads SVGAGI (reference sequence). In DNA form, the CDR3 reads TGTGCCAGCAGTTTAAAGGGGGGGGTGGGAAACATTCAGTACTTC. This gives the protein CASSLKGGVGNIQYF.

The chain uses TRBV15 and TRBJ1-5; 10 bases map to TRBD1. Per germline, CDR1 LNHNV and CDR2 YYDKDF (reference sequence). CDR3 length: 15 amino acids. The J segment lost 1 base and the V segment lost 6 bases, leaving 3 bases of the junction unmatched. CDR3 nucleotide sequence: TGTGCCACCAGGACAGGGGGCGAAAGCAATCAGCCCCAGCATTTT. Protein product: CATRTGGESNQPQHF.

The chain couples TRBV7-8 to TRBJ1-3; 7 bases map to TRBD1. V was pared by 5 bases and J by 3 bases, with 10 bases of the junction left unmatched. The germline V gene has CDR1 SGHVS and CDR2 FQNEAQ. The CDR3 is 16 amino acids. CDR3 DNA sequence: TGTGCCAGCAGCGCTTACCAGGGGGGAGGTGGAAACACCATATATTTT. Translated: CASSAYQGGGGNTIYF.

The table lists this clone with a few counts. The DNA of the CDR3 is TGTGCCAGCAGTCGAACAGGGATCATGAACACTGAAGCTTTCTTT. As protein: CASSRTGIMNTEAFF. The chain combines TRBV25-1 with TRBJ1-1, with a possible D match to TRBD1 (6 bases). The V end lost 5 bases, the J end lost 0 bases, and 13 bases lay between the germline ends. The CDR3 loop spans 15 amino acids. Germline loops: CDR1 MGHDK, CDR2 SYGVNS.

This chain uses TRBV6-1 with TRBJ2-7; maybe TRBD1 (5 bases). V was pared by 1 base and J by 4 bases, with 14 bases between. From germline, CDR1 is MNHNS and CDR2 SASEGT. CDR3 length: 15 residues. CDR3 nucleotides: TGTGCCAGCAGTGAAGAAGTGACAGCTCCGTACGAGCAGTACTTC. Protein sequence: CASSEEVTAPYEQYF.

The J gene is TRBJ1-3, the V gene TRBV7-9; D might be TRBD1 (5 bases). The CDR3 runs to 17 residues. V was clipped by 0 bases and J by 0 bases, with 12 bases between them. The germline V gene has CDR1 SEHNR and CDR2 FQNEAQ (reference sequence). This CDR3 reads CASSLAYPGVSGNTIYF. In nucleotides, the CDR3 is TGTGCCAGCAGCTTAGCGTATCCGGGGGTCTCTGGAAACACCATATATTTT.

This clone has a handful of counts. The chain joins TRBV5-8 to TRBJ2-1; D gene unclear. Per germline, CDR1 SGHTS and CDR2 YDEGEE. The CDR3 loop spans 11 amino acids. V lost 5 bases to trimming and J lost 10 bases, with 10 bases between them. This chain's CDR3 is CASRTVREQFF. The CDR3 nucleotides read TGTGCCAGCAGAACAGTTCGAGAGCAGTTCTTC.

This chain connects TRBV5-1 to TRBJ2-1; D not certain. The CDR3 spans 13 residues. The V gene's germline CDR1 is SGHRS and CDR2 YFSETQ. Trimming removed 0 bases at V and 5 bases at J, with 6 bases between. The CDR3 loop reads CASSLARHNEQFF. CDR3 DNA sequence: TGCGCCAGCAGCTTGGCTAGACACAATGAGCAGTTCTTC.

This sequence joins TRBV19 and TRBJ1-5; maybe TRBD1 (5 bases). This CDR3 is built from 16 residues. Trimming left V 7 bases short and J 0 bases short, with 16 bases between. CDR1 and CDR2 (germline): LNHDA, SQIVND (reference sequence). The chain's CDR3 is CASTPDSRPSNQPQHF. The CDR3, as DNA: TGTGCCAGTACCCCCGACAGCCGCCCTAGCAATCAGCCCCAGCATTTT.

The rearrangement uses TRBV28 and TRBJ1-2, with 7 nucleotides matching TRBD1. The V and J ends lost 6 bases and 2 bases, in that order; junction bases with no gene match: 12. This CDR3 contains 16 residues. Germline values: CDR1 MDHEN, CDR2 SYDVKM. In DNA form, the CDR3 reads TGTGCCAGCAGCCCCTACCAGACAGGGCCAAACTATGGCTACACCTTC. Its protein is CASSPYQTGPNYGYTF.

The chain uses TRBV18 and TRBJ1-1, with D possibly matching TRBD1 (5 bases). The V gene lost 3 bases and the J gene lost 0 bases, with 11 bases spanning the gap. This CDR3 is 15 amino acids long. Germline V CDR1 and CDR2: KGHSH, LQKENI. Here the CDR3 reads CASSPSDSMNTEAFF. Here the CDR3 DNA reads TGTGCCAGCTCACCCTCCGACAGTATGAACACTGAAGCTTTCTTT.

V and J are TRBV7-8 and TRBJ1-4, with D perhaps TRBD1 (5 bases). CDR1 and CDR2 (germline): SGHVS, FQNEAQ. The V end lost 1 base, the J end lost 8 bases, and 14 bases lay between the germline ends. The CDR3 is 15 residues long. In nucleotides, the CDR3 is TGTGCCAGCAGCTTAGAGGGGTTGATCGGCGAAAAACTGTTTTTT. Translated: CASSLEGLIGEKLFF.

This clone was found a few times. The chain joins TRBV10-3 to TRBJ1-4; a weak D match, TRBD1 (5 bases). V was clipped by 4 bases and J by 5 bases, with 8 bases between them. This CDR3 has 13 residues. Germline V gene data show CDR1 as ENHRY and CDR2 as SYGVKD. The CDR3, as DNA: TGTGCCATCAGTGCGACAGAAAATGAAAAACTGTTTTTT. Translated: CAISATENEKLFF.

The rearrangement joins TRBV6-1 to TRBJ1-4; D might be TRBD1 (6 bases). V was cut by 3 bases and J by 3 bases, with 11 bases left in between. The CDR3 covers 15 residues. CDR1 and CDR2 from the germline V gene are MNHNS and SASEGT. This CDR3 is CASSDRGRANEKLFF. In DNA form, the CDR3 reads TGTGCCAGCAGTGACAGGGGTAGGGCTAATGAAAAACTGTTTTTT.

The rearrangement joins TRBV13 to TRBJ1-2, with D uncertain. The V gene lost 0 bases and the J gene lost 5 bases, with 22 bases spanning the gap. The germline gives CDR1 PRHDT, CDR2 FYEKMQ (reference sequence). CDR3 size: 18 residues. The CDR3 sequence is CASSLGLVKDRGDYGYTF. In DNA form, the CDR3 reads TGTGCCAGCAGCTTAGGCCTGGTCAAGGATAGAGGAGATTATGGCTACACCTTC.

The chain has TRBV11-2 and TRBJ2-7; 14 bases fit TRBD2. The CDR3 runs 15 residues. V shed 4 bases and J 3 bases; nucleotides not matched to a gene: 2. Germline lookup yields CDR1 SGHAT and CDR2 FQNNGV. CDR3 loop: CASSSGLAGVYEQYF. DNA of the CDR3: TGTGCCAGCAGCTCGGGACTAGCGGGGGTCTACGAGCAGTACTTC.

The V call is TRBV27, the J call TRBJ2-1; 7 bases are shared with TRBD2. Looked up from germline, CDR1 is MNHEY and CDR2 is SMNVEV (reference sequence). After removal of 7 bases from V and 7 bases from J, the junction contained 7 bases not matched to a gene. This CDR3 is built from 13 residues. The CDR3 DNA sequence: TGTGCCAGCATGGGACTACCGGGGAATGAGCAGTTCTTC. It is translated as CASMGLPGNEQFF.

The chain joins TRBV19 to TRBJ2-3, with D possibly being TRBD2 (5 bases). V gave up 6 bases and J gave up 2 bases, with 12 bases separating them. Germline CDR1 reads LNHDA; CDR2 reads SQIVND (reference sequence). This CDR3 is 14 amino acids long. CDR3 bases: TGTGCCAGTAGGAGGGAGATAGACACAGATACGCAGTATTTT. Its protein is CASRREIDTDTQYF.

V and J are TRBV9 and TRBJ1-2; no reliable D call. The V gene lost 4 bases and the J gene lost 10 bases, with 17 bases spanning the gap. CDR3 length: 13 residues. CDR1 and CDR2 from the germline V gene are SGDLS and YYNGEE. CDR3: CASSPLEEVNYTF. For the CDR3, the DNA is TGTGCCAGCAGCCCCCTAGAGGAGGTTAACTACACCTTC.

The chain carries TRBV11-2 and TRBJ2-2; D is unclear. CDR3 length: 14 residues. Trimming pared 2 bases from V and 4 bases from J, leaving 8 bases between. The germline gives CDR1 SGHAT, CDR2 FQNNGV. CDR3 coding DNA: TGTGCCAGCAGCTTAAGAGAGATCACCGGGGAGCTGTTTTTT. It specifies CASSLREITGELFF.

The chain carries TRBV7-2 and TRBJ2-3; D uncertain. The V gene lost 0 bases and the J gene lost 5 bases, with 12 bases spanning the gap. CDR3 size: 15 residues. Germline CDR1 reads SGHTA; CDR2 reads FQGNSA. The CDR3: CASSLAGPTGDTQYF. CDR3 nucleotides: TGTGCCAGCAGCTTAGCCGGTCCGACGGGAGATACGCAGTATTTT. Complete variable domain (other parts from reference TRBV7-2 and TRBJ2-3): GAGVSQSPSNKVTEKGKDVELRCDPISGHTALYWYRQSLGQGLEFLIYFQGNSAPDKSGLPSDRFSAERTGGSVSTLTIQRTQQEDSAVYLCASSLAGPTGDTQYFGPGTRLTVL.

V usage is TRBV2 and J usage is TRBJ1-5, with D unresolved. V was cut by 0 bases and J by 7 bases, with 22 bases left in between. Germline-derived CDR1 and CDR2 are SNHLY and FYNNEI. This CDR3 region has 18 residues. The CDR3 sequence: CASSEASQGWGGGQPQHF. The CDR3 bases are TGTGCCAGCAGTGAAGCGAGCCAAGGGTGGGGAGGTGGGCAGCCCCAGCATTTT.

The CDR3 coding sequence is TGTGCCAGCAAGGATCGGGGGGCAACTAACTATGGCTACACCTTC. Protein product: CASKDRGATNYGYTF. V gene TRBV5-4 combines with J gene TRBJ1-2; a weak D match, TRBD1 (6 bases). V lost 6 bases and J lost 0, with 15 bases in between. Germline V lookup: CDR1 SGHNT, CDR2 YYREEE (reference sequence). The CDR3 loop spans 15 amino acids. Drawing the rest from reference TRBV5-4 and TRBJ1-2, the complete variable domain is ETGVTQSPTHLIKTRGQQVTLRCSSQSGHNTVSWYQQALGQGPQFIFQYYREEENGRGNFPPRFSGLQFPNYSSELNVNALELDDSALYLCASKDRGATNYGYTFGSGTRLTVV.

The rearrangement joins TRBV5-3 to TRBJ2-5; TRBD2 aligns across 16 bases. TRBV5-3 carries the ORF label, with uncertain function. V gave up 4 bases and J gave up 3 bases; unmatched junction bases: 9. The CDR3 length is 18 residues. CDR3 bases: TGTGCCAGAAGCGCCACCGGGACTAGCGGGAGGGCCGAAGAGACCCAGTACTTC. Translation: CARSATGTSGRAEETQYF.

This chain connects TRBV6-1 to TRBJ2-3; perhaps TRBD1 as D (6 bases). Germline V gene lookup returns CDR1 MNHNS and CDR2 SASEGT. This CDR3 has 11 residues. The chain's CDR3 is CAGALGDTQYF. In nucleotides, the CDR3 is TGTGCGGGGGCCCTCGGGGATACGCAGTATTTT.

The chain uses TRBV5-1 and TRBJ2-7, with TRBD1 identical over 7 bases. The CDR3 runs 14 residues. Per the germline V gene, CDR1 is SGHRS and CDR2 is YFSETQ. V lost 4 bases to trimming and J lost 1 base; unmatched junction nucleotides: 5. CDR3: CASSPPGQSYEQYF. In nucleotides, the CDR3 is TGCGCCAGCAGCCCACCGGGACAGTCCTACGAGCAGTACTTC.